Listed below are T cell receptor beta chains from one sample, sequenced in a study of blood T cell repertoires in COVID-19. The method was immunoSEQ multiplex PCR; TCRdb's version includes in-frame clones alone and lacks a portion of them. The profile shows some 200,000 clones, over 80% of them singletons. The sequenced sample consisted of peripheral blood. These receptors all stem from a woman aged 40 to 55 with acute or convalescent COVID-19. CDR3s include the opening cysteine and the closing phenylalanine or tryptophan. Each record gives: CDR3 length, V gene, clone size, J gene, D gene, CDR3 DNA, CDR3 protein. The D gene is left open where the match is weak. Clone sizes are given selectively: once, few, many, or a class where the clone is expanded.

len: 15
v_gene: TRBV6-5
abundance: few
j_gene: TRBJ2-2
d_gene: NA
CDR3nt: TGTGCCAGCAGGAGGGGGATTGGGGACACCGGGGAGCTGTTTTTT
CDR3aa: CASRRGIGDTGELFF

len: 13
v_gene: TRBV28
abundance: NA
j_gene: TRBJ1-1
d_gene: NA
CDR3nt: TGTGCCAGCAGTTTGGGACAAAACACTGAAGCTTTCTTT
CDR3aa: CASSLGQNTEAFF

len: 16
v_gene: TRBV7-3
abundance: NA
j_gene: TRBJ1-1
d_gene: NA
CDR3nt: TGTGCCAGCAGCCCCCCAAGGGGAGGGACGGGGACTGAAGCTTTCTTT
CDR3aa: CASSPPRGGTGTEAFF

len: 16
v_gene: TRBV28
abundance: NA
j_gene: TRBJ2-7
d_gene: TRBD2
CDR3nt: TGTGCCAGCAGCCTCGCCGGGACTAGCGGCTCCTACGAGCAGTACTTC
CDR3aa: CASSLAGTSGSYEQYF

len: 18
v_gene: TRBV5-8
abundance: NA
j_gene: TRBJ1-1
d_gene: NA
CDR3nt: TGTGCCAGCAGCTTGGAGGGGTCTCTAGGGCGAATGAACACTGAAGCTTTCTTT
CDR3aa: CASSLEGSLGRMNTEAFF

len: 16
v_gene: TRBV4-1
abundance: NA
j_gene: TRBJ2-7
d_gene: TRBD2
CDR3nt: TGCGCCAGCAGCCAAGTACTCCGCGGGAGCTCCTACGAGCAGTACTTC
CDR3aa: CASSQVLRGSSYEQYF

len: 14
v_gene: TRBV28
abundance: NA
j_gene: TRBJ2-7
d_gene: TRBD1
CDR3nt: TGTGCCAGCAGTTTGTGGACAGGGGGCTTAGTGCAGTACTTC
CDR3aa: CASSLWTGGLVQYF

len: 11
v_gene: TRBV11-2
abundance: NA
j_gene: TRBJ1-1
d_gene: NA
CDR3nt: TGTGCCAGCAGCGACGGGGCTGAAGCTTTCTTT
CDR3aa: CASSDGAEAFF

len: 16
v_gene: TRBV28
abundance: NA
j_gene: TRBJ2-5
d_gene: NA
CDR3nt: TGTGCCAGCAGTTTGGAAACGGGAGACCCGGGAGAGACCCAGTACTTC
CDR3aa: CASSLETGDPGETQYF

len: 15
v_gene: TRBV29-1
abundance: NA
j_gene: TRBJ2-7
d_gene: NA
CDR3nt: TGCAGCGTTGAAGATCTTAGTGGGAGCGTCTACGAGCAGTACTTC
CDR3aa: CSVEDLSGSVYEQYF

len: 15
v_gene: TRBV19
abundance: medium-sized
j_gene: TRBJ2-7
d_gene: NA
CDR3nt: TGTGCCAGTAGTATAGATCGGGCAGGGGGGAACGAGCAGTACTTC
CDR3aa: CASSIDRAGGNEQYF

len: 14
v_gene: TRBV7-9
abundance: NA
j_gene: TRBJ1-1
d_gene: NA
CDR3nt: TGTGCCAGCAGCTTAGATCAGGGCAACACTGAAGCTTTCTTT
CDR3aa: CASSLDQGNTEAFF

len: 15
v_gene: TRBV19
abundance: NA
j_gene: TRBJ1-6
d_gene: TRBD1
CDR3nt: TGTGCCAGTAGTCCCCGACAGGGCCCCAATTCACCCCTCCACTTT
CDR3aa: CASSPRQGPNSPLHF

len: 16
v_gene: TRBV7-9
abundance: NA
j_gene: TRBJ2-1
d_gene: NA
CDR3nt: TGTGCCAGCAGCTTAATTGGGGGGGCATTATACAATGAGCAGTTCTTC
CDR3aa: CASSLIGGALYNEQFF

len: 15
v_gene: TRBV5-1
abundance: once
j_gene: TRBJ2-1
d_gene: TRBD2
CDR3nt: TGCGCCAGCAGTGAGCTGGCTAGCGGATACAATGAGCAGTTCTTC
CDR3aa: CASSELASGYNEQFF

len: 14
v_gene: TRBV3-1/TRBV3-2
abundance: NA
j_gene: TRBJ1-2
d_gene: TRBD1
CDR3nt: TGTGCCAGCAGCCACAGGGGGCGTATTATGGGCTACACCTTC
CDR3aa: CASSHRGRIMGYTF

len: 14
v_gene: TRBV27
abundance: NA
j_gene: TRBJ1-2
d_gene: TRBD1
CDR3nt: TGTGCCAGCAGATCAGGGGGCGGTATCTATGGCTACACCTTC
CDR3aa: CASRSGGGIYGYTF

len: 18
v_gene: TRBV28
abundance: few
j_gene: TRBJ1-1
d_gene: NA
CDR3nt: TGTGCCAGCGGGTCATACGGGAGTACGGAGGGTACGAACACTGAAGCTTTCTTT
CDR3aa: CASGSYGSTEGTNTEAFF

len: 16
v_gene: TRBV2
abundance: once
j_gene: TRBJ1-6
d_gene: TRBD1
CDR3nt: TGTGCCAGCAGTGTCTCCCGGGACAGGGGTAATTCACCCCTCCACTTT
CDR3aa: CASSVSRDRGNSPLHF

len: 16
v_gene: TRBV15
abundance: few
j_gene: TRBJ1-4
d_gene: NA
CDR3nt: TGTGCCACCAGCGGACCTACAGCTGCAAGGGGTGAAAAACTGTTTTTT
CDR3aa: CATSGPTAARGEKLFF

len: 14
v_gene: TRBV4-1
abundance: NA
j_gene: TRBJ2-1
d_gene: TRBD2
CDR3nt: TGCGCCAGCAGCCAAGTAAGCGGGGACAATGAGCAGTTCTTC
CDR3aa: CASSQVSGDNEQFF

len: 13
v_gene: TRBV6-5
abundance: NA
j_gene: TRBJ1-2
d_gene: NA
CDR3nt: TGTGCCAGCAGCCAACATCGGGGCTATGGCTACACCTTC
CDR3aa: CASSQHRGYGYTF

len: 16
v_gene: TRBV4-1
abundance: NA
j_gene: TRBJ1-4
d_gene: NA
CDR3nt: TGCGCCAGCAGCCCTGACCCTGGGGCGGCGGCAGAAAAACTGTTTTTT
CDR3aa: CASSPDPGAAAEKLFF

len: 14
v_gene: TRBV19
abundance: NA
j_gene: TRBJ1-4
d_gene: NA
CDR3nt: TGTGCCAGTAATGAGTCTCCCCCACAGGAAAAACTGTTTTTT
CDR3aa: CASNESPPQEKLFF

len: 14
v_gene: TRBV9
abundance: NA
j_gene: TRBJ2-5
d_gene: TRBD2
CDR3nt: TGTGCCAGCACAAGGACTAGCGGGGGAGAGACCCAGTACTTC
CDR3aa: CASTRTSGGETQYF

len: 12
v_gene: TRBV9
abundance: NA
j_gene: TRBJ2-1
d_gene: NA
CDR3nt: TGTCCAGCGGGACAGGTCGCTACCGGGCAGTTCTTC
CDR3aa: CPAGQVATGQFF

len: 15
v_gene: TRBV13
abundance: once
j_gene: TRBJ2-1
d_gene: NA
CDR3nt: TGTGCCAGCAGCTCATATAGCGGAGTCTACAATGAGCAGTTCTTC
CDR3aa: CASSSYSGVYNEQFF

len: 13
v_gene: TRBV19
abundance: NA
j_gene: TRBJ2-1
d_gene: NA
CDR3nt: TGTGCCAGTACCGCGACTGGGTGGAATGAGCAGTTCTTC
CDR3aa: CASTATGWNEQFF

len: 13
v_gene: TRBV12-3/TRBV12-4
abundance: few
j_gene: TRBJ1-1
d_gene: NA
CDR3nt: TGTGCCAGCAGCCCCCAGGGAGGCACTGAAGCTTTCTTT
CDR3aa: CASSPQGGTEAFF

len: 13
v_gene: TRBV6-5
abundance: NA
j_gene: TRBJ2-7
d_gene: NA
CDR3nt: TGTGCCAGCAGTTCCTCACTAGCTTACGAGCAGTACTTC
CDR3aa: CASSSSLAYEQYF

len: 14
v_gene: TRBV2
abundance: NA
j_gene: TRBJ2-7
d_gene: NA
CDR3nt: TGTGCCAGCAGTGTTGGCGGGGAGATCTACGAGCAGTACTTC
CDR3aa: CASSVGGEIYEQYF

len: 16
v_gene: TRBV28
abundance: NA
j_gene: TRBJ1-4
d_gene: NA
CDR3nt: TGTGCCAGCAGCCCATATACGGGGAACCTTAATGAAAAACTGTTTTTT
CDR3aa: CASSPYTGNLNEKLFF

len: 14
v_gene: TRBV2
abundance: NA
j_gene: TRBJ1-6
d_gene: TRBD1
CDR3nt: TGTGCCAGCAGTCCGGGACAGCATAATTCACCCCTCCACTTT
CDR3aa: CASSPGQHNSPLHF

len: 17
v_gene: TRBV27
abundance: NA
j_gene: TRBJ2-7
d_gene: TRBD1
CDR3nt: TGTGCCAGCAGTTTATACGGGACAGGGGTCTCATCCTACGAGCAGTACTTC
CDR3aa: CASSLYGTGVSSYEQYF

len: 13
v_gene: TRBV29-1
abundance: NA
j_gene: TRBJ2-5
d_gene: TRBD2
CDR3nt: TGCAGCGTTGTGGTAGCGGGGAGTGAGACCCAGTACTTC
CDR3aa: CSVVVAGSETQYF

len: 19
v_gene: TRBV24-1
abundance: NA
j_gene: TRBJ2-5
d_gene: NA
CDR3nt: TGTGCCACCAGTGATCCTCCTGGGGGGGGCGTCGGTGCCGAGGAGACCCAGTACTTC
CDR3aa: CATSDPPGGGVGAEETQYF

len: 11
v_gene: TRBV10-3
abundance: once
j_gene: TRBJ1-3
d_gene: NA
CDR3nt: TGTGCCAGCGGGTCCGGAAACACCATATATTTT
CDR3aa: CASGSGNTIYF

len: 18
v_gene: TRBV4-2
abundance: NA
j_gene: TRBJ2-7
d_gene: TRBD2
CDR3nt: TGTGCCAGCAGCCAAGGAACAACTAGCGGGAGTAGTATTTACGAGCAGTACTTC
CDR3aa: CASSQGTTSGSSIYEQYF

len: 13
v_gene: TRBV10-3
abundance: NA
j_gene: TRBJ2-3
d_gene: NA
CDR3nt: TGTGCCTTAAGCGGTCGGGTGACAGATACGCAGTATTTT
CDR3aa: CALSGRVTDTQYF

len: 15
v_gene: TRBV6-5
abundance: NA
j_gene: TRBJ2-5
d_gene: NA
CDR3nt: TGTGCCAGCAGTTACTCGAAGCTCCGGTTAGAGACCCAGTACTTC
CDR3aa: CASSYSKLRLETQYF

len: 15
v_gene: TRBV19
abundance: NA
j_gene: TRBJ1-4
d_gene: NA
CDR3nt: TGTGCCAGTAGTTACGGGGGGAAGACTAATGAAAAACTGTTTTTT
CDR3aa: CASSYGGKTNEKLFF